This paragraph covers one T cell receptor beta chain sequence. This specimen comes from a study of T-cell reconstitution after alpha-beta-depleted transplantation in children. CDR3 length equals 16 residues. The ends were cut back, 0 bases at V and 2 bases at J, with 11 bases in the middle. Germline loops: CDR1 SGHVS, CDR2 FNYEAQ. The TCRbeta library was prepared with unique molecular identifiers. TCRdb reanalysed the PCR reads using MiXCR and keeps one entry per CDR3 protein. The sample yields some 390,000 distinct CDR3 sequences, approximately 20% seen once. Sequenced here: PBMCs from the stem cell graft donor, sampled from the stem cell graft. This TCR came from a human donor who donated a stem cell graft to a child with acute myeloid leukemia. V is TRBV7-6 and J is TRBJ2-1; D may be TRBD2 (5 bases). The CDR3 DNA is TGTGCCAGCAGCTTAGCAGCTAGCAGGCCCTACAATGAGCAGTTCTTC. This gives the protein CASSLAASRPYNEQFF.